The 17 T cell receptor beta chains below all came from one sample that was sequenced in a study of shared clonotypes between healthy human individuals (dated by TCRdb to about 2020). The library relied on the immunoSEQ multiplex PCR assay. The clones in this table, taken by TCRdb from immuneACCESS, are in-frame only. Not every clone is retained; where verified, under half of the shortfall comes from an unresolved V gene, and the cause of the rest is unknown. The sample includes 2 million to 2.5 million clones, with 95% observed a single time. 0.1% to 0.15% of the sample goes to the ten largest clones. Sequenced: naive CD4+ T cells sorted from blood. According to the study, the label for this sample's cell subset or site signals: CD45RA+ positively selected. Source of these receptors: a man between 18 and 35 years old in good health.

This clone was recorded only once. V usage is TRBV5-1 and J usage is TRBJ2-2, with TRBD2 matching 7 bases. The CDR3 consists of 15 residues. The V gene's germline CDR1 is SGHRS and CDR2 YFSETQ. The ends lost 3 bases at V and 5 bases at J; junction bases unmatched: 7. CDR3 amino acids: CASSWRLAGTGELFF. The CDR3 DNA reads TGCGCCAGCAGCTGGCGACTAGCTGGTACCGGGGAGCTGTTTTTT.

The chain couples TRBV21-1 to TRBJ2-7; TRBD2 was called by the table and not checked on the DNA. TRBV21-1 constitutes a pseudogene. The CDR3 totals 17 residues. This chain's CDR3 is CASSKWELEEASYEQYF. As DNA, the CDR3 is TGTGCCAGCAGCAAATGGGAACTCGAGGAGGCTTCCTACGAGCAGTACTTC.

The chain links TRBV2 to TRBJ1-1; D unclear. This CDR3 spans 13 amino acids. V dropped 6 bases and J dropped 0 bases, with 8 bases sitting between them. In germline, CDR1 is SNHLY, CDR2 FYNNEI. In DNA, the CDR3 is TGTGCCAGCAGCCCGTGGGTGAACACTGAAGCTTTCTTT. The encoded protein is CASSPWVNTEAFF.

This sequence joins TRBV5-6 and TRBJ1-5; TRBD1 matches 10 bases. CDR3 length equals 15 residues. V gave up 4 bases and J gave up 1 base; unmatched junction bases: 2. The germline V gene has CDR1 SGHDT and CDR2 YYEEEE. The CDR3 nucleotides read TGTGCCAGCAGCGCGGGACAGGGGAGCAATCAGCCCCAGCATTTT. It is translated as CASSAGQGSNQPQHF.

This chain joins TRBV19 and TRBJ1-3; D is ambiguous. The CDR3 runs to 18 residues. Trimming pared 4 bases from V and 0 bases from J, leaving 19 bases between. Germline values: CDR1 LNHDA, CDR2 SQIVND (reference sequence). CDR3 sequence reads: CASSTPTPGSSSGNTIYF. The DNA for the CDR3 is TGTGCCAGTAGTACGCCGACCCCCGGGAGCTCCTCTGGAAACACCATATATTTT.

This chain joins TRBV12-5 and TRBJ2-5, with a possible D match to TRBD1 (7 bases). The V and J ends lost 2 bases and 8 bases respectively, with 18 bases between them. CDR1 and CDR2 (germline): LGHNT, FRNRAP. The CDR3 totals 15 residues. The CDR3 here is CASGLYDREEVTQYF. In DNA form, the CDR3 reads TGTGCTAGTGGTTTGTATGACAGGGAGGAAGTTACCCAGTACTTC.

V gene TRBV10-3 combines with J gene TRBJ2-2; no definite D call. Trimming left V 11 bases short and J 1 base short, with 11 bases between. Germline CDR1 is ENHRY and CDR2 is SYGVKD. The CDR3 is made up of 13 amino acids. CDR3 residues: CASTSRNTGELFF. In DNA, the CDR3 is TGTGCCTCCACGAGTCGGAACACCGGGGAGCTGTTTTTT.

The V call is TRBV10-1, the J call TRBJ2-3, with TRBD2 identical over 8 bases. Germline-derived CDR1 and CDR2 are WNHNN and SYGVQD (reference sequence). The CDR3 totals 17 residues. J lost 4 bases, V lost 5 bases, and 14 bases had no gene match. CDR3: CASSSRTSFEAADTQYF. CDR3 in DNA: TGCGCCAGCAGTAGTCGGACTAGCTTCGAGGCGGCAGATACGCAGTATTTT.

This clone was detected once. J is TRBJ1-1 and V is TRBV5-1; D is ambiguous. The CDR3 has 14 amino acids. With 3 bases removed from V and 1 base from J, the gap between germline ends came to 10 bases. Germline assignment: CDR1 SGHRS and CDR2 YFSETQ. CDR3 region: CASSWAHANTEAFF. The DNA of the CDR3 is TGCGCCAGCAGCTGGGCCCACGCGAACACTGAAGCTTTCTTT.

Comment on this clone: The sample contains more than one DNA sequence encoding this CDR3. CDR3 protein: CASSEEGVYGYTF. CDR3 DNA sequence: TGTGCCAGCAGTGAAGAAGGGGTCTATGGCTACACCTTC. This chain uses TRBV2 with TRBJ1-2, with D maybe TRBD1 (5 bases). Germline V lookup: CDR1 SNHLY, CDR2 FYNNEI. V was trimmed by 1 base and J by 4 bases, leaving 7 bases between them. The CDR3 has 13 residues.

This chain connects TRBV4-3 to TRBJ2-1; 9 bases agree with TRBD2. Germline CDR1 and CDR2: LGHNA and YSLEER. The CDR3 length is 16 residues. Trimming at V came to 1 base and at J to 5 bases, leaving 6 bases not matched to a gene. The CDR3 DNA follows: TGCGCCAGCAGCCAAGGACGCGGGAGGGCCGACAATGAGCAGTTCTTC. Its protein product is CASSQGRGRADNEQFF.

This chain joins TRBV10-3 and TRBJ2-1; 7 bases agree with TRBD2. Germline CDR1 reads ENHRY; CDR2 reads SYGVKD. The CDR3 covers 14 residues. V was pared by 6 bases and J by 7 bases, with 9 bases of the junction left unmatched. CDR3 amino acids: CAIREREGPNEQFF. The CDR3 nucleotides are TGTGCCATCAGGGAGCGGGAAGGGCCGAATGAGCAGTTCTTC.

This chain's CDR3 is CASSRGTGVSGELFF. DNA of the CDR3: TGCGCCAGCAGCCGCGGGACAGGTGTCTCCGGGGAGCTGTTTTTT. The V call is TRBV4-3, the J call TRBJ2-2; 8 nucleotides match TRBD1. The germline V gene encodes CDR1 LGHNA and CDR2 YSLEER. This CDR3 has 15 amino acids. Trimming took 4 bases from V and 6 from J; bases not matched to a gene: 7.

The count of this clone is one. J is TRBJ2-6 and V is TRBV4-1; 10 nucleotides match TRBD2. This CDR3 spans 19 amino acids. V lost 0 bases to trimming and J lost 0 bases; unmatched junction nucleotides: 5. The germline CDR1 and CDR2 sequences are MGHRA and YSYEKL. The CDR3 protein is CASSQERASGSSGANVLTF. The CDR3 nucleotides read TGCGCCAGCAGCCAAGAGAGGGCTAGCGGGAGCTCTGGGGCCAACGTCCTGACTTTC.

The rearrangement links TRBV2 to TRBJ2-5; D is possibly TRBD2 (6 bases). The CDR3 spans 15 residues. V was clipped by 3 bases and J by 4 bases, with 15 bases between them. The germline V gene has CDR1 SNHLY and CDR2 FYNNEI. As DNA, the CDR3 is TGTGCCAGCAGTGAGCTCGTTAGCGGCCCAGAGACCCAGTACTTC. Protein sequence: CASSELVSGPETQYF.

The chain couples TRBV11-2 to TRBJ1-2; TRBD1 matches at 7 bases. V was pared by 0 bases and J by 6 bases, with 4 bases of the junction left unmatched. CDR1 and CDR2 (germline): SGHAT, FQNNGV. The CDR3 consists of 14 residues. CDR3 DNA sequence: TGTGCCAGCAGCTTAGAAGGGACAGCGAATGGCTACACCTTC. Amino acid sequence: CASSLEGTANGYTF.

The chain recombines TRBV5-1 with TRBJ1-2; 7 bases map to TRBD1. After removal of 4 bases from V and 5 bases from J, the junction contained 11 bases not matched to a gene. The CDR3 is 15 residues long. Germline assignment: CDR1 SGHRS and CDR2 YFSETQ. The CDR3 bases are TGCGCCAGCAGCCTAGGGACAGTAGATTCTTATGGCTACACCTTC. This gives the protein CASSLGTVDSYGYTF.